This TCR beta chain was profiled in a study of shared clonotypes between healthy human individuals. Whole-study context: CD8 memory received one plate per donor, CD8 naive two, CD4 memory three and CD4 naive three. Regarding the study as a whole: Researchers sampled only blood; tissue repertoires likely differ.

Concerning this clone itself: As yet, its antigen is unknown.

Trimming stripped 0 bases from V and 3 bases from J, with 6 bases between. The V gene's germline CDR1 is MNHEY and CDR2 SVGAGI. CDR3 length: 13 amino acids. The donors were adults (healthy and HIV-negative) with no recent acute infections or vaccinations. Every immunoSEQ plate was one replicate of a subset's evenly spread DNA. Clones were read by immunoSEQ multiplex PCR, and TCRdb kept only the in-frame ones, dropping some. The sample holds approximately 1,000,000 clones; around 78% are singletons and the top ten take about 0.52%. The sample was memory CD4+ T cells from PBMCs. Indicated subset: CD45RA-negative fraction. The chain links TRBV6-5 to TRBJ2-7; D remains unclear. This clonotype originated in a man between 18 and 35 years old in good health. Some clones in this sample may be carry-over from other donors' samples. Here the CDR3 reads CASSYSMVYEQYF. DNA for the CDR3: TGTGCCAGCAGTTACTCGATGGTCTACGAGCAGTACTTC.